This T cell receptor beta chain was profiled in a study of cytomegalovirus exposure and HLA in healthy donors. Study-level background: As an earlier analysis found, roughly 170 million T cells yielded about 100 million unique TCR beta sequences.

With respect to this clone: Its specificity is not known.

Notes on the study in general: TCR beta sequences reportedly predicted the HLA-A and HLA-B alleles of most subjects accurately.

The PCR contained 60 Vbeta and 13 Jbeta primers. Method: immunoSEQ multiplex PCR; TCRdb's copy keeps in-frame clones and lacks some. The sample consists of 200,000 to 250,000 clones, about 80% of them appearing once. CDR3 length: 14 amino acids. In germline, CDR1 is SGHAT, CDR2 FQNNGV. After removal of 4 bases from V and 4 bases from J, the junction contained 4 bases not matched to a gene. Specimen: PBMCs. The receptor's source is a woman between 40 and 50 years old in good health and CMV-seropositive. The chain uses TRBV11-2 and TRBJ1-2; 9 bases align to TRBD1. CDR3 nucleotide sequence: TGTGCCAGCAGCTCAACAGGGGGCGGCTATGGCTACACCTTC. Protein product: CASSSTGGGYGYTF.